This record concerns one T cell receptor beta chain sequence. Its antigen is not identified. The sample is drawn from a study of T cells in localized non-small cell lung cancer. Germline V lookup: CDR1 WSHSY, CDR2 SAAADI. The CDR3 covers 14 residues. V lost 4 bases to trimming and J lost 2 bases, with 10 bases between them. Study-wide points: Adjacent lung was found to contain a median roughly 60 of the top 100 tumor clones.

Sequencing was performed with immunoSEQ multiplex PCR; in TCRdb, only in-frame clones are kept and a portion is missing. This sample yields 50,000 to 55,000 clones, of which roughly 84% are seen a single time; approximately 17% belongs to the top ten. Source: peripheral blood mononuclear cells, taken before any cancer treatment. The chain joins TRBV10-2 to TRBJ2-3; possibly TRBD2 for D (6 bases). The TCR was taken from a man between 40 and 69 years old with stage III lung adenocarcinoma. This CDR3 reads CASSAGLHTDTQYF. The CDR3 DNA is TGCGCCAGCAGTGCTGGACTACACACAGATACGCAGTATTTT.